This T cell receptor beta chain was recovered during a study of control samples from healthy donors and cancer patients. The repertoire was sequenced with immunoSEQ multiplex PCR; TCRdb's copy has only in-frame clones and lacks some. The sample yields over 120,000 clones, 75% to 95% seen once. This CDR3 has 13 residues. This receptor was obtained from a man aged 25 to 40 in good health. Sequences were obtained from blood. The chain couples TRBV12-3 or TRBV12-4 to TRBJ2-6; D is undetermined. The CDR3 here is CGSWQSGANVLTF. For the CDR3, the DNA is TGTGGCTCTTGGCAGTCTGGGGCCAACGTCCTGACTTTC.